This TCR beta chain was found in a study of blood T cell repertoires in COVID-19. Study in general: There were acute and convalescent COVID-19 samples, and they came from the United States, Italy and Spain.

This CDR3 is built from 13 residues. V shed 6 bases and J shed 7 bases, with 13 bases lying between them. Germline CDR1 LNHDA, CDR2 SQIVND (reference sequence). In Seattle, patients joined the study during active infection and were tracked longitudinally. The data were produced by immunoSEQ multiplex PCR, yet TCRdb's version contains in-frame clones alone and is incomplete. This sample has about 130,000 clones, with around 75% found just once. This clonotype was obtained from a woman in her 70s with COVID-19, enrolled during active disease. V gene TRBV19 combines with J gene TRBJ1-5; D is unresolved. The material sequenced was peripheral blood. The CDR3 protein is CASSTPRGQPQHF. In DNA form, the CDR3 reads TGTGCCAGTAGCACCCCAAGAGGGCAGCCCCAGCATTTT.